The clone carrying this T cell receptor beta chain appeared many times. Antigen: not known. These data are taken from a study of response to subunit inactivated influenza vaccine. V lost 3 bases and J lost 5, with 11 bases in between. The length of the CDR3 is 14 residues. Germline V CDR1 and CDR2: SGHTA, FQGNSA. From the RT-PCR reads, TCRdb called clonotypes with MiXCR, one entry per CDR3 protein. Here the sample spans 650,000 to 850,000 distinct CDR3 sequences, around 14% being singletons. Regarding the study as a whole: T cells newly recruited by each seasonal influenza vaccination are few, the authors suggested.

The sequences come from PBMCs from blood, collected 14 to 15 days before vaccination. The gene calls are TRBV7-2 and TRBJ2-4; either TRBD1 or TRBD2 may supply D (6 bases each). This sequence originates from a man aged 45-65 years who received an inactivated influenza vaccine. The CDR3 reads CASSLMGGENIQYF. In nucleotides, the CDR3 is TGTGCCAGCAGCTTGATGGGGGGCGAAAACATTCAGTACTTC. Full variable domain (outside the CDR3, taken from reference TRBV7-2 and TRBJ2-4): GAGVSQSPSNKVTEKGKDVELRCDPISGHTALYWYRQSLGQGLEFLIYFQGNSAPDKSGLPSDRFSAERTGGSVSTLTIQRTQQEDSAVYLCASSLMGGENIQYFGAGTRLSVL.